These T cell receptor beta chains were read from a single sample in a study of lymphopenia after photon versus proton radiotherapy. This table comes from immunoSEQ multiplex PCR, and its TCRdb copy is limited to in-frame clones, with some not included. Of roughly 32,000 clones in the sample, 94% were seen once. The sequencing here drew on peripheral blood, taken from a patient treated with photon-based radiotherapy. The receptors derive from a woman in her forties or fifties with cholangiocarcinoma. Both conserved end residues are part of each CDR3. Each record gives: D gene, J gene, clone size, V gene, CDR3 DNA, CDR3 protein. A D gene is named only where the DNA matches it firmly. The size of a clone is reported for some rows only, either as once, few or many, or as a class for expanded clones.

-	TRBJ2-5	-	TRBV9	TGTGCCAGCAGCGTAGGAAAAGACCAACAAGAGACCCAGTACTTC	CASSVGKDQQETQYF
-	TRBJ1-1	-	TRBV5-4	TGTGCCAGCAGCTTGGCCAAGGGGGGGGCGTTGTACACTGAAGCTTTCTTT	CASSLAKGGALYTEAFF
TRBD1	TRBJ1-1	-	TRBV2	TGTGCCAGCAGTGAAACAGGGGCCGTGAACACTGAAGCTTTCTTT	CASSETGAVNTEAFF
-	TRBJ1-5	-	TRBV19	TGTGCCAGTAGTATAGGATTAGCTAACCCTAGCAATCAGCCCCAGCATTTT	CASSIGLANPSNQPQHF
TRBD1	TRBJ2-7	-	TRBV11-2	TGTGCCAGCAGCGGACTCCGGGACAGGGGTTACGAGCAGTACTTC	CASSGLRDRGYEQYF
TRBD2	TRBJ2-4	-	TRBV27	TGTGCCAGCAGTTTAGTTCCCCCTAGCGGGGGTTTTATGTTTCAGTACTTC	CASSLVPPSGGFMFQYF
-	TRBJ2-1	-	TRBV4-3	TGCGCCAGCAGCCAAGGACAGGGAGGTTACGATGAGCAGTTCTTC	CASSQGQGGYDEQFF
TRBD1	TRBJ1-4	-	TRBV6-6	TGTACCAGCAGCCTACAGGGGCAGTACGAAAAACTGTTTTTT	CTSSLQGQYEKLFF
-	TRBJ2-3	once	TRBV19	TGTGCCAGTAGTACGCCCGGAGGGGGGAATACGCAGTATTTT	CASSTPGGGNTQYF
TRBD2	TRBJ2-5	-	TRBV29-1	TGCAGCATCGGGACTACGGGGGGCCAGTACTTC	CSIGTTGGQYF
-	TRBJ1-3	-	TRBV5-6	TGTGCCAGCAGCTGGCTGACTACGGCTGGAAACACCATATATTTT	CASSWLTTAGNTIYF
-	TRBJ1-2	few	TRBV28	TGTGCCAGCGGCGACAGAAAGCTCCCGGTCTACACCTTC	CASGDRKLPVYTF
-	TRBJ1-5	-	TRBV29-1	TGCAGCGTTGGAGAGGTCGGGGGATACAATCAGCCCCAGCATTTT	CSVGEVGGYNQPQHF
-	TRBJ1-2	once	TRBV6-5	TGTGCCAGCAGACAGAACTATGGCTACACCTTC	CASRQNYGYTF
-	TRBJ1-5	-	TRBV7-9	TGTGCCAGCAGCTTAACGGTTAATCAGCCCCAGCATTTT	CASSLTVNQPQHF
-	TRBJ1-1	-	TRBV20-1	TGCAGTGCTAGTGGGTTTCCTGAAGCTTTCTTT	CSASGFPEAFF
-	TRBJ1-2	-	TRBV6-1	TGTGCCAGCAGAACTTACGGGATCCTCTATGGCTACACCTTC	CASRTYGILYGYTF
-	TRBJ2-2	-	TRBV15	TGTGCCACCAGCAGATTCAGGGAGCTCGGGGAGCTGTTTTTT	CATSRFRELGELFF
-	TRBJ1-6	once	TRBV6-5	TGTGCCAGCAGTTACTTTAACAGGGTTGCACCCCTCCACTTT	CASSYFNRVAPLHF
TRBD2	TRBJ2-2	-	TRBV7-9	TGTGCCAGCAGGGCCGGGACTATAGACACCGGGGAGCTGTTTTTT	CASRAGTIDTGELFF
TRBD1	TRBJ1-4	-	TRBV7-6	TGTGCCAGCAGCTTAGGGGAGGGGACAGGGGGCGGTACTAATGAAAAACTGTTTTTT	CASSLGEGTGGGTNEKLFF
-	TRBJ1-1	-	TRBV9	TGTGCCAGCAGCGTAGGCCCAGCCAACACTGAAGCTTTCTTT	CASSVGPANTEAFF
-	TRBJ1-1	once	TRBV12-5	TGTGCTAGTGGCAAAGGAGGGAACACTGAAGCTTTCTTT	CASGKGGNTEAFF
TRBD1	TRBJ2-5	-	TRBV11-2	TGTGCCAGCAGCCTAAGAGGAGGACAGGGGTCAGAGACCCAGTACTTC	CASSLRGGQGSETQYF
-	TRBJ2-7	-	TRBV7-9	TGTGCCAGCAGCCATACCTGGACTAAAGACCCCTACGAGCAGTACTTC	CASSHTWTKDPYEQYF
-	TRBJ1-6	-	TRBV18	TGTGCCAGCTCCCGGGACAACGCCTCACCCCTCCACTTT	CASSRDNASPLHF
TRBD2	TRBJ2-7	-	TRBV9	TGTGCCAGCAGCCCCCGACTAGCGGGGGAGGTCGAGCAGTACTTC	CASSPRLAGEVEQYF
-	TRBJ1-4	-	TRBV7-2	TGTGCCAGCAGCTTAACCGGGGGTAGTGAAAAACTGTTTTTT	CASSLTGGSEKLFF
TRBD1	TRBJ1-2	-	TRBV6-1	TGTGCCAGCAGCCCGGGACAGTTTAACTATGGCTACACCTTC	CASSPGQFNYGYTF
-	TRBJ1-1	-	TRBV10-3	TGTGCCATCAAAGGGTGGGGGGCAGGAACTGAAGCTTTCTTT	CAIKGWGAGTEAFF
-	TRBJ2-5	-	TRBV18	TGTGCCAGCTCACCCCCGGGCCGGGGAGAGACCCAGTACTTC	CASSPPGRGETQYF
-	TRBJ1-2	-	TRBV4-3	TGCGCCAGCAGCCAGGCTGGGACGGGAAACTATGGCTACACCTTC	CASSQAGTGNYGYTF
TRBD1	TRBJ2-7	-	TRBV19	TGTGCCAGTAGTATAGGTCAACAGGGGTCCTACGAGCAGTACTTC	CASSIGQQGSYEQYF
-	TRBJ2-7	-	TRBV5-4	TGTGCCAGCAGCTTCTCGGCTGGCTCCTACGAGCAGTACTTC	CASSFSAGSYEQYF
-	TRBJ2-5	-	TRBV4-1	TGCGCCAGCAGCCAAGTGGACAGTCAAGAGACCCAGTACTTC	CASSQVDSQETQYF
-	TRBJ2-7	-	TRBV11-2	TGTGCCAGCAGCGTTCAGAGCTCCTACGAGCAGTACTTC	CASSVQSSYEQYF
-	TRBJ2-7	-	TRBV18	TGTGCCAGCTCAGCCACAGGGCGCTCATACGAGCAGTACTTC	CASSATGRSYEQYF
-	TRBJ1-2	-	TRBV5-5	TGTGCCAGCAACCGGGGGGAGGAGGACTATGGCTACACCTTC	CASNRGEEDYGYTF
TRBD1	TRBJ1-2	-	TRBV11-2	TGTGCCAGCAGCCCCCGGACAGGGCGAGCTAACTATGGCTACACCTTC	CASSPRTGRANYGYTF
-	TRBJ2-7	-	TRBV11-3	TGTGCCAGCAGCTTTTCCCAGGTGGGCGAGCAGTACTTC	CASSFSQVGEQYF